This T cell receptor (beta chain) was captured by sequencing in a study of cytomegalovirus exposure and HLA in healthy donors. Donors showed nominal health when sampled, although they likely had unrecorded immune exposures. General study points: Later, an analysis found that common viral pathogens appeared to be linked with several of the most significant clusters.

Remarks on this clone: The target antigen is unknown.

Vbeta (60) and Jbeta (13) primers were used in the PCR. Profiling relied on immunoSEQ multiplex PCR, and the TCRdb table lists in-frame clones only, not all of them. The sample consists of more than 95,000 clones, 8% to 11% of them appearing once. The CDR3 runs to 14 residues. J gave up 6 bases and V 2 bases, and 6 bases lay outside the gene matches. CDR1 and CDR2 (germline): MNHNS, SASEGT. The genes are TRBV6-1 and TRBJ1-2; 7 bases are a match to TRBD1. The sequenced material came from PBMCs. The clonotype comes from a woman between 18 and 29 years old in good health and CMV-seropositive. In DNA form, the CDR3 reads TGTGCCAGCAGTGAATGGGGACAGAGGGATGGCTACACCTTC. This codes for CASSEWGQRDGYTF.